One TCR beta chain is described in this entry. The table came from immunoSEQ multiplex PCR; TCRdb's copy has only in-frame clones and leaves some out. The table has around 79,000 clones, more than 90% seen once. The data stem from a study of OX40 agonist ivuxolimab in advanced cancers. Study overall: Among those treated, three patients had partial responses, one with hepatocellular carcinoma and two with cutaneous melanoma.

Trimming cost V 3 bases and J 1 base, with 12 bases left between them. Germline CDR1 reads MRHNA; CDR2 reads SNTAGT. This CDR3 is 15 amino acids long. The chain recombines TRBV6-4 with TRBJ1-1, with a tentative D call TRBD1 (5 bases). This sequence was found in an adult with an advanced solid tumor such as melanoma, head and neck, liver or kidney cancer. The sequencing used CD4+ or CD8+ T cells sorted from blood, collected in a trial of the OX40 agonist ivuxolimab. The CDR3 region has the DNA TGTGCCAGCAGTGAGTCCGACAGCCCGAACACTGAAGCTTTCTTT. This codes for CASSESDSPNTEAFF.